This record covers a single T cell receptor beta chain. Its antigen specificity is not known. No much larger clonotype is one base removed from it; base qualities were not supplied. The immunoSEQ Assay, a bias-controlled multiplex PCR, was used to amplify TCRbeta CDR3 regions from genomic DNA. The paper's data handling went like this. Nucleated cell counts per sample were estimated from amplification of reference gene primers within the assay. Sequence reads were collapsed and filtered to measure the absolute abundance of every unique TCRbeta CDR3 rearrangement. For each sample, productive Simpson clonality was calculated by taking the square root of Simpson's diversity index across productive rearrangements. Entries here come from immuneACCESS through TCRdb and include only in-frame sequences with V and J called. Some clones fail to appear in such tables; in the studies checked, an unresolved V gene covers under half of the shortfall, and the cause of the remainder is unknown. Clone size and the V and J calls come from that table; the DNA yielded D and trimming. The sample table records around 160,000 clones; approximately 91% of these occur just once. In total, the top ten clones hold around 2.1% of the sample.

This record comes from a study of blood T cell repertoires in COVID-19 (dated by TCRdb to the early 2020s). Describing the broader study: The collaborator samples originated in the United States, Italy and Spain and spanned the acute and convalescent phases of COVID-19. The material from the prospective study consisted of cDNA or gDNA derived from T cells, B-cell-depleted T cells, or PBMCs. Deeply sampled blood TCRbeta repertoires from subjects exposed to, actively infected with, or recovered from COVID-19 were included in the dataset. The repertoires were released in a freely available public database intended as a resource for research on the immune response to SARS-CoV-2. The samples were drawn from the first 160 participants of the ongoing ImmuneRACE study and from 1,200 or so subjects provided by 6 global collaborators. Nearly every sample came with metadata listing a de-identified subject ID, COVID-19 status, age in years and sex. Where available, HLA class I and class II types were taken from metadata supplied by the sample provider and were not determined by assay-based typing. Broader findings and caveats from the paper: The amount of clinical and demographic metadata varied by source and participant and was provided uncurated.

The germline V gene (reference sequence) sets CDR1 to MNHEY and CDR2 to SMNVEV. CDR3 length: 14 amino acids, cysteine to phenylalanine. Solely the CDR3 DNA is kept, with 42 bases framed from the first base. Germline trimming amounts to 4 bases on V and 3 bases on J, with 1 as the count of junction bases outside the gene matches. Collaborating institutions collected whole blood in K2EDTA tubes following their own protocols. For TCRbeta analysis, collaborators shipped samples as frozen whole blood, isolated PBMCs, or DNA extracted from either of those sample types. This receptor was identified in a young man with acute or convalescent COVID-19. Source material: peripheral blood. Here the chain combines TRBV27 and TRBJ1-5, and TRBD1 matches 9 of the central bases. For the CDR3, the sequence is CASSWDRANQPQHF. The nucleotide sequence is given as TGTGCCAGCAGTTGGGACAGGGCCAATCAGCCCCAGCATTTT.